One sample yielded the 5 T cell receptor beta chains listed below, sequenced in a study of blood T cell repertoires in COVID-19. Clones were sequenced by immunoSEQ multiplex PCR, and TCRdb holds only the in-frame ones, with some missing. This table holds 55,000 or so clones, 65% to 85% found once. Sequencing input: peripheral blood. These receptors originate from a man in his sixties with acute or convalescent COVID-19.

This chain uses TRBV5-1 with TRBJ2-1; TRBD1 matches 9 bases. The CDR3 is made up of 15 amino acids. V trimming: 0 bases; J trimming: 6 bases; junction bases outside the gene matches: 4. CDR1 and CDR2 (germline): SGHRS, YFSETQ. The CDR3 DNA is TGCGCCAGCAGCTTGGGAGGGACAGGGTTCAATGAGCAGTTCTTC. Translation gives CASSLGGTGFNEQFF.

V gene TRBV9 combines with J gene TRBJ1-1, with no clear D. V shed 3 bases and J shed 3 bases, with 12 bases lying between them. CDR1 and CDR2 from the germline V gene are SGDLS and YYNGEE. This CDR3 is 14 amino acids long. The CDR3 spells CASSESPHDTEAFF. In DNA form, the CDR3 reads TGTGCCAGCAGCGAGAGCCCTCATGACACTGAAGCTTTCTTT.

The V gene is TRBV4-1, the J gene TRBJ1-2, with D uncertain. The CDR3 runs to 15 residues. Trimming took off 0 bases at V and 5 bases at J, with 13 bases between the two ends. The germline CDR1 and CDR2 sequences are MGHRA and YSYEKL. CDR3 in amino acids: CASSQESTLPYGYTF. The CDR3 coding sequence is TGCGCCAGCAGCCAAGAATCGACTCTTCCTTATGGCTACACCTTC.

This chain joins TRBV7-9 and TRBJ1-4; D remains unclear. Trimming took off 7 bases at V and 7 bases at J, with 16 bases between the two ends. Germline V gene data show CDR1 as SEHNR and CDR2 as FQNEAQ (reference sequence). The CDR3 consists of 14 residues. The CDR3 loop reads CASTYGGLGEKLFF. CDR3 in DNA: TGTGCCAGCACCTACGGAGGATTGGGTGAAAAACTGTTTTTT.

The chain combines TRBV5-1 with TRBJ1-4; D might be TRBD1 (5 bases). V dropped 1 base and J dropped 0 bases, with 7 bases sitting between them. Looked up from germline, CDR1 is SGHRS and CDR2 is YFSETQ. The CDR3 runs 15 residues. This chain's CDR3 is CASSLWGATNEKLFF. The CDR3 region has the DNA TGCGCCAGCAGCTTGTGGGGGGCAACTAATGAAAAACTGTTTTTT. The whole variable domain, filled in from reference TRBV5-1 and TRBJ1-4, reads KAGVTQTPRYLIKTRGQQVTLSCSPISGHRSVSWYQQTPGQGLQFLFEYFSETQRNKGNFPGRFSGRQFSNSRSEMNVSTLELGDSALYLCASSLWGATNEKLFFGSGTQLSVL.